This TCR beta chain was documented in a study of graft-versus-host responses after intestinal transplantation. As for the study in general: Each recipient received anti-thymocyte globulin induction, then tacrolimus and steroids for approximately 3 years.

From the graft tissue, intraepithelial and lamina propria lymphocytes were released through processing. The data were produced by immunoSEQ multiplex PCR, yet TCRdb's version contains in-frame clones alone and is incomplete. The data show some 7,700 clones, around four fifths seen once. Findings and caveats of the study: GvH clones were identified in recipient marrow, with some first appearing in ileum or blood. Patients with graft-donor T cell macrochimerism had high graft-versus-host to host-versus-graft clonal ratios in allografts. Maximum circulating GvH clone levels tracked with early post-transplant HvG decreases.

Trimming shortened V by 4 bases and J by 2 bases, and 15 bases separated the two germline ends. The CDR3 contains 16 residues. Germline-derived CDR1 and CDR2 are LGHNA and YNFKEQ. A note on this clone: The antigen is unknown.

The sequencing used ileum tissue, collected approximately 130 days after transplant. The TCR comes from a human patient who received an intestinal transplant, so some T cells may come from the graft donor. This chain links TRBV4-2 with TRBJ1-3; possibly TRBD1 for D (5 bases). The CDR3 protein is CASSRGIGEAGNTIYF. The CDR3 DNA sequence: TGTGCCAGCAGCCGGGGGATAGGGGAAGCTGGAAACACCATATATTTT.